What follows describes a single T cell receptor (beta chain). The data derive from a study of blood T cell repertoires in COVID-19. Study-wide background: Acute-phase and convalescent COVID-19 samples originated in the United States, Italy and Spain. Sources were T cells, B-cell-depleted T cells, or PBMCs; the material itself was cDNA or gDNA.

V gave up 7 bases and J gave up 0 bases, with 13 bases separating them. Germline CDR1 LGHNT, CDR2 FRNRAP. The CDR3 runs to 15 residues. Authors' processing steps: Cell counts per sample came from amplifying reference gene primers. Clones were sequenced by immunoSEQ multiplex PCR, and TCRdb holds only the in-frame ones, with some missing. V, J and clone size are those of that table, while D and trimming were read from the DNA. The sample lists more than 250,000 clones, over 70% occurring once. The TCR originated in a woman aged 45-60 years with acute or convalescent COVID-19. The specimen sequenced was peripheral blood. V and J are TRBV12-5 and TRBJ2-4, with D possibly being TRBD2 (6 bases). The CDR3 region is CASALPGVAKNIQYF. CDR3 nucleotides: TGTGCTAGTGCTCTCCCGGGGGTAGCCAAAAACATTCAGTACTTC.